One and the same sample provided the 19 T cell receptor beta chains below, sequenced in a study of CD8 T cells in Susac syndrome. The authors reverse transcribed 0.5 to 1 ug RNA with random hexamers. MiXCR, applied by TCRdb to the immunoSEQ multiplex PCR reads, yields one record per CDR3 protein. Here the sample spans around 45,000 distinct CDR3 sequences, over 85% being singletons. Sample: CD8+ T cells from PBMCs. These receptors were collected from a human donor in good health.

The rearrangement joins TRBV6-5 to TRBJ2-6; possible D gene TRBD1, 6 bases. V was cut by 6 bases and J by 2 bases, with 11 bases left in between. The CDR3 loop spans 15 amino acids. Germline loops: CDR1 MNHEY, CDR2 SVGAGI. The CDR3 here is CASSLGGPGANVLTF. The CDR3 coding sequence is TGTGCCAGCAGCCTAGGGGGACCTGGGGCCAACGTCCTGACTTTC.

V gene TRBV2 combines with J gene TRBJ2-2; no reliable D call. With 2 bases removed from V and 8 bases from J, the gap between germline ends came to 6 bases. The CDR3 has 12 residues. Germline CDR1 reads SNHLY; CDR2 reads FYNNEI. The CDR3 sequence: CASSETWGELFF. CDR3 nucleotides: TGTGCCAGCAGTGAAACGTGGGGGGAGCTGTTTTTT.

This chain joins TRBV5-1 and TRBJ1-2; no definite D call. The CDR3 covers 15 residues. Germline-derived CDR1 and CDR2 are SGHRS and YFSETQ. The V end lost 4 bases, the J end lost 3 bases, and 16 bases lay between the germline ends. This chain's CDR3 is CASSRDNLKDYGYTF. Here the CDR3 DNA reads TGCGCCAGCAGCCGTGACAACCTCAAGGACTATGGCTACACCTTC. The complete variable domain, with remaining parts taken from reference TRBV5-1 and TRBJ1-2, reads KAGVTQTPRYLIKTRGQQVTLSCSPISGHRSVSWYQQTPGQGLQFLFEYFSETQRNKGNFPGRFSGRQFSNSRSEMNVSTLELGDSALYLCASSRDNLKDYGYTFGSGTRLTVV.

The V and J genes are TRBV7-9 and TRBJ2-6, with a tentative D call TRBD1 (6 bases). The CDR3 consists of 18 residues. V was clipped by 5 bases and J by 0 bases, with 17 bases between them. Germline assignment: CDR1 SEHNR and CDR2 FQNEAQ (reference sequence). The CDR3 sequence: CASSNRVSSPSGANVLTF. CDR3 nucleotides: TGTGCCAGCAGCAACAGGGTCTCGTCCCCCTCTGGGGCCAACGTCCTGACTTTC.

The chain combines TRBV7-9 with TRBJ2-2; 8 nucleotides match TRBD2. The V and J ends lost 8 bases and 2 bases, in that order; junction bases with no gene match: 4. Per the germline V gene, CDR1 is SEHNR and CDR2 is FQNEAQ (reference sequence). This CDR3 is built from 14 residues. CDR3 in DNA: TGTGCCAGCGGGACTAGGACAAACACCGGGGAGCTGTTTTTT. It yields the protein CASGTRTNTGELFF.

This rearrangement joins TRBV6-4 to TRBJ2-1; 7 bases match TRBD2. This CDR3 has 15 residues. Germline assignment: CDR1 MRHNA and CDR2 SNTAGT. Losses at the gene ends were 5 bases for V and 9 bases for J; bases not matched to a gene: 13. In DNA form, the CDR3 reads TGTGCCAGCAGTACCGTAGCGGGTGCCTCCGGTGAGCAGTTCTTC. Translated: CASSTVAGASGEQFF.

This clonotype came up once. The V gene is TRBV7-2, the J gene TRBJ2-7; no clear D. This CDR3 has 11 amino acids. Germline-derived CDR1 and CDR2 are SGHTA and FQGNSA. The V and J ends lost 3 bases and 5 bases respectively, with 5 bases between them. The CDR3 bases are TGTGCCAGCAGCTTGATGCACGAGCAGTACTTC. Translating it yields CASSLMHEQYF.

The gene calls are TRBV2 and TRBJ2-3, with 7 bases matching TRBD2. This CDR3 region has 15 residues. V dropped 4 bases and J dropped 2; count of bases not matched to a gene: 6. Germline loops: CDR1 SNHLY, CDR2 FYNNEI. The CDR3 coding sequence is TGTGCCAGCAGTGGGCTAGCGGAGAACACAGATACGCAGTATTTT. It yields the protein CASSGLAENTDTQYF.

V gene TRBV4-1 combines with J gene TRBJ2-3; no clear D gene. The length of the CDR3 is 14 residues. The germline gives CDR1 MGHRA, CDR2 YSYEKL. V dropped 3 bases and J dropped 0 bases, with 7 bases sitting between them. CDR3 DNA sequence: TGCGCCAGCAGCCACGGTCGAAGCACAGATACGCAGTATTTT. As protein: CASSHGRSTDTQYF.

This chain links TRBV28 with TRBJ2-7; 7 nucleotides match TRBD1. The trim removed 6 bases at V and 4 bases at J, leaving 12 bases unmatched. Per the germline V gene, CDR1 is MDHEN and CDR2 is SYDVKM. The CDR3 runs to 15 residues. For the CDR3, the DNA is TGTGCCAGCAGGGGTGGGGTGACAGGGACGTACGAGCAGTACTTC. This gives the protein CASRGGVTGTYEQYF.

The chain uses TRBV3-1 and TRBJ1-1; TRBD1 is a possible D gene (5 bases). Germline V lookup: CDR1 LGHDT, CDR2 YNNKEL (reference sequence). Trimming stripped 4 bases from V and 0 bases from J, with 30 bases between. The CDR3 sequence is 21 residues long. The CDR3, as DNA: TGTGCCAGCAGCCCCCGTGTTGCCCTCCTGTTGGGGCTGAAAATGAACACTGAAGCTTTCTTT. Translation gives CASSPRVALLLGLKMNTEAFF.

This clonotype was found once. This chain joins TRBV12-3 or TRBV12-4 and TRBJ2-1, with a tentative D call TRBD2 (6 bases). Trimming cost V 7 bases and J 0 bases, with 13 bases left between them. CDR3 length: 15 amino acids. The CDR3 protein is CASIGEASSYNEQFF. In DNA form, the CDR3 reads TGTGCCAGCATCGGGGAGGCTAGCTCCTACAATGAGCAGTTCTTC.

This clonotype is deemed medium-sized. This rearrangement joins TRBV5-8 to TRBJ2-5; 7 bases agree with TRBD1. CDR1 SGHTS and CDR2 YDEGEE come from the germline V gene. V was clipped by 4 bases and J by 2 bases; unmatched bases: 2. This CDR3 is 13 amino acids long. The CDR3 is CASSGGQQETQYF. As DNA, the CDR3 is TGTGCCAGCAGCGGGGGACAGCAAGAGACCCAGTACTTC. Filled out from reference TRBV5-8 and TRBJ2-5, the complete variable domain reads EAGVTQSPTHLIKTRGQQATLRCSPISGHTSVYWYQQALGLGLQFLLWYDEGEERNRGNFPPRFSGRQFPNYSSELNVNALELEDSALYLCASSGGQQETQYFGPGTRLLVL.

DNA for the CDR3: TGTGCCAGCAGCTTAGCGCCGGCCAGTCACGATCAGCCCCAGCATTTT. Translation: CASSLAPASHDQPQHF. J is TRBJ1-5 and V is TRBV7-9; D is uncertain. This CDR3 contains 16 residues. The germline gives CDR1 SEHNR, CDR2 FQNEAQ (reference sequence). Deletions cut 0 bases from V and 5 bases from J, with 14 bases between.

The J gene is TRBJ2-7, the V gene TRBV4-1; D gene ambiguous. This CDR3 is built from 15 residues. Per the germline V gene, CDR1 is MGHRA and CDR2 is YSYEKL. Deletions cut 0 bases from V and 0 bases from J, with 9 bases between. The CDR3: CASSQEGRTSYEQYF. The CDR3 DNA reads TGCGCCAGCAGCCAAGAGGGCCGGACCTCCTACGAGCAGTACTTC.

The V and J genes are TRBV29-1 and TRBJ2-1; 9 bases line up with TRBD2. The CDR3 is 15 residues long. Losses at the gene ends were 6 bases for V and 4 bases for J; bases not matched to a gene: 10. Germline CDR1 SQVTM, CDR2 ANQGSEA. The CDR3 loop reads CSVQSQAGGYNEQFF. CDR3 in DNA: TGCAGCGTCCAAAGCCAAGCGGGAGGATACAATGAGCAGTTCTTC.

V usage is TRBV4-2 and J usage is TRBJ1-2; D is undetermined. Germline V gene lookup returns CDR1 LGHNA and CDR2 YNFKEQ. The CDR3 contains 16 residues. The ends were cut back, 0 bases at V and 3 bases at J, with 14 bases in the middle. The CDR3 loop reads CASSQEQRDTYYGYTF. CDR3 in DNA: TGTGCCAGCAGCCAAGAGCAACGCGACACTTACTATGGCTACACCTTC.

The chain couples TRBV27 to TRBJ2-1; 9 bases line up with TRBD1. The germline V gene has CDR1 MNHEY and CDR2 SMNVEV (reference sequence). Unmatched junction bases numbered 3, after V lost 3 bases and J lost 3 bases. This CDR3 is built from 15 residues. CDR3 in amino acids: CASSLGTGNYNEQFF. In DNA form, the CDR3 reads TGTGCCAGCAGTTTGGGGACAGGGAACTACAATGAGCAGTTCTTC.

This rearrangement joins TRBV10-3 to TRBJ2-7; 10 bases are a match to TRBD1. This CDR3 comprises 13 residues. Trimming at V came to 10 bases and at J to 5 bases, leaving 8 bases not matched to a gene. Germline loops: CDR1 ENHRY, CDR2 SYGVKD. The CDR3 DNA reads TGTGCCACCCACCGGGACAGGGGCGACGAGCAGTACTTC. Its protein is CATHRDRGDEQYF.